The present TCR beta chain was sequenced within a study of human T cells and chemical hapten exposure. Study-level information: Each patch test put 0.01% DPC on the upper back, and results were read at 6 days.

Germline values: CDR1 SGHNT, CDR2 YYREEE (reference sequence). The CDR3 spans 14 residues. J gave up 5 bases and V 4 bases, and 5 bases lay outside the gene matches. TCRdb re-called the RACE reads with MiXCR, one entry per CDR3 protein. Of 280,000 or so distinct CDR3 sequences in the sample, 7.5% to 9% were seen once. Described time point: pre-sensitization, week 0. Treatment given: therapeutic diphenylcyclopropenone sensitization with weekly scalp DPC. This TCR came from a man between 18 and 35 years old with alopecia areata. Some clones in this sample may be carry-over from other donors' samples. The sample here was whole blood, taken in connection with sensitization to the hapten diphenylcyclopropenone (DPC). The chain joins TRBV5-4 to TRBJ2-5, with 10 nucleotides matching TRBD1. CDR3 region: CASSVGQGDETQYF. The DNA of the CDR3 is TGTGCCAGCAGCGTCGGACAGGGGGATGAGACCCAGTACTTC.